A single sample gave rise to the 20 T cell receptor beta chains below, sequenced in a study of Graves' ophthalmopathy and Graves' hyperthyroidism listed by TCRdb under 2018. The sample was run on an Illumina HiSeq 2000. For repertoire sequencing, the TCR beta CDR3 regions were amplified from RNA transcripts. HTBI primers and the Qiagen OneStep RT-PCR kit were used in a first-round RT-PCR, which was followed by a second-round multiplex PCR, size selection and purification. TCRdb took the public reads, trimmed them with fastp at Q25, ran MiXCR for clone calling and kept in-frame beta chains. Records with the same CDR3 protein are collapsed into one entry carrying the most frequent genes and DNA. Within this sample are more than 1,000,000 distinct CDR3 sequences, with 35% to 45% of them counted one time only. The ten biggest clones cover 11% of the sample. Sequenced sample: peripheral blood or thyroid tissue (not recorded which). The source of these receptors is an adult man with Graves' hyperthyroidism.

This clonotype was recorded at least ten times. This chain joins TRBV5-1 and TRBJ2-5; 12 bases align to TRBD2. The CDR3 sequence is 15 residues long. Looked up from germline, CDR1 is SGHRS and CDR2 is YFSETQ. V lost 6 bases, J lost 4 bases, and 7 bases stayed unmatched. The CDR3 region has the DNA TGCGCCAGCACCCAAGGGGGACTAGCGGGAGAGACCCAGTACTTC. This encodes CASTQGGLAGETQYF.

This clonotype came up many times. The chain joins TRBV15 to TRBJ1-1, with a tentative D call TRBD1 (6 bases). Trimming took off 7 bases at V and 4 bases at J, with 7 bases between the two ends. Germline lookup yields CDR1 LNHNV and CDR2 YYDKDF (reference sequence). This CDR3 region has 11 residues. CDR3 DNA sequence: TGTGCCACCAAAGGGGGCACTGAAGCTTTCTTT. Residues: CATKGGTEAFF.

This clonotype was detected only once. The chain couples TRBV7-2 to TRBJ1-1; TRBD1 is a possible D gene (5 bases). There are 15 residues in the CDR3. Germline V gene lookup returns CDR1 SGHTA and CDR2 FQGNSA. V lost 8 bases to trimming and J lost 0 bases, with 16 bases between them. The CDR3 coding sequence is TGTGCCAGCGTCCGTGGGGGAGCCTTGAACACTGAAGCTTTCTTT. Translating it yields CASVRGGALNTEAFF.

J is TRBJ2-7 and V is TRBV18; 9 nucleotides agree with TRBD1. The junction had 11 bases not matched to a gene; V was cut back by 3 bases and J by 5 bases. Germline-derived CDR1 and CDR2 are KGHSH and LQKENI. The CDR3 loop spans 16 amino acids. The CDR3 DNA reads TGTGCCAGCTCACCGCCCGGGACAGGGACTTTCAACGAGCAGTACTTC. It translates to CASSPPGTGTFNEQYF.

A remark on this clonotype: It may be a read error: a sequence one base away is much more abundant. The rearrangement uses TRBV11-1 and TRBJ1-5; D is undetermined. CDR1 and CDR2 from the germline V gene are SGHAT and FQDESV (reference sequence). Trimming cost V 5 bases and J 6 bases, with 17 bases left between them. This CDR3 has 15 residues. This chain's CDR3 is CASSLGGRPTQPQHF. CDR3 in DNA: TGTGCCAGCAGCCTCGGTGGGAGACCAACTCAGCCCCAGCATTTT.

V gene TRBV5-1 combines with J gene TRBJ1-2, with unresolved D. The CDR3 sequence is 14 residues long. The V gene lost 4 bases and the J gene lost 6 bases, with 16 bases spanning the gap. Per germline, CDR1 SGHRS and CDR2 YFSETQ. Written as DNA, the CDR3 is TGCGCCAGCAGCATAGGGAGCACGAACGATGGCTACACCTTC. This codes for CASSIGSTNDGYTF.

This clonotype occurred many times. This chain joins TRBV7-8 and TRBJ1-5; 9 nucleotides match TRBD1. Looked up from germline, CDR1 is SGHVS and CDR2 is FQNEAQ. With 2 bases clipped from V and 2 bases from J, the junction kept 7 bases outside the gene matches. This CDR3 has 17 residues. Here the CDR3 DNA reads TGTGCCAGCAGCTTACTGAGGACAGGGGCCGGCAATCAGCCCCAGCATTTT. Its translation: CASSLLRTGAGNQPQHF.

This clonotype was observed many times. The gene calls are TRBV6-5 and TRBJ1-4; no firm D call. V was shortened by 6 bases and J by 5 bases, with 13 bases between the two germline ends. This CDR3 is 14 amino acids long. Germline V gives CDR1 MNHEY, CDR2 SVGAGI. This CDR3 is CASSPRGVNEKLFF. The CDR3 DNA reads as TGTGCCAGCAGCCCCCGCGGCGTCAATGAAAAACTGTTTTTT.

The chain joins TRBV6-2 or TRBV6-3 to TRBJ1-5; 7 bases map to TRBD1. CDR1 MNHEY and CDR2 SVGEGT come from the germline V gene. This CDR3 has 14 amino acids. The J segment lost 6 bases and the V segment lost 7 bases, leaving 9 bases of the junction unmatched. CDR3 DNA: TGTGCCAGCAACTCGACAGGGTATGGTCAGCCCCAGCATTTT. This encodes CASNSTGYGQPQHF.

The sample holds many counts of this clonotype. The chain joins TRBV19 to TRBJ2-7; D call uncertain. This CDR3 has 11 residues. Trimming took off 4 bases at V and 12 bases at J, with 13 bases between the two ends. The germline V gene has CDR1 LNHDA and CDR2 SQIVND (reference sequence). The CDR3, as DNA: TGTGCCAGTAGTAGACACCGAAGGTTGTACTTC. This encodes CASSRHRRLYF.

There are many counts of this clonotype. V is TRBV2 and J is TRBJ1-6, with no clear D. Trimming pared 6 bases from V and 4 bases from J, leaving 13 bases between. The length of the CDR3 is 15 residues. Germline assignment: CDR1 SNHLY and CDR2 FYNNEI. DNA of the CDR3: TGTGCCAGCAGAAGAGACCCTCAATATAATTCACCCCTCCACTTT. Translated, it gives CASRRDPQYNSPLHF.

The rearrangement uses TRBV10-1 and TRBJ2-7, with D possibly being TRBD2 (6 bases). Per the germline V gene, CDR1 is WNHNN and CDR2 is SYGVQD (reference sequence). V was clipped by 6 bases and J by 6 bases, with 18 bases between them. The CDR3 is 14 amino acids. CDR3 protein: CASSQTPGGGEQYF. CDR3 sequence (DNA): TGCGCCAGCAGCCAAACGCCCGGGGGTGGCGAGCAGTACTTC.

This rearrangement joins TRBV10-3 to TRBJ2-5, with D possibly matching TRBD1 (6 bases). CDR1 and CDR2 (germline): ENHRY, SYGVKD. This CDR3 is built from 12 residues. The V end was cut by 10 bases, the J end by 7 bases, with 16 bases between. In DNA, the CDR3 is TGTGCCAGCAGCCACCTAGGGGGGACCCAGTACTTC. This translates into CASSHLGGTQYF.

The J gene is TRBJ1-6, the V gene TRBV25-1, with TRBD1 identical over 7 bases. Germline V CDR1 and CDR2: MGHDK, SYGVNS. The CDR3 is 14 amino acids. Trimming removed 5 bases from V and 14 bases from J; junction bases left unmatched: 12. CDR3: CASSIRDSSLSLHF. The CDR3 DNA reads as TGTGCCAGCAGTATCCGGGACAGTAGCTTGTCCCTCCACTTT.

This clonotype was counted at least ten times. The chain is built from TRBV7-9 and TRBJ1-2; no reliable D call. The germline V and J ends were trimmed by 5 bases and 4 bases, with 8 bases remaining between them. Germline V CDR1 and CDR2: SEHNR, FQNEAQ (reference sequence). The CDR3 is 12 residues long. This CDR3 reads CASSTSPYGYTF. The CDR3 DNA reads TGTGCCAGCAGCACCTCTCCCTATGGCTACACCTTC.

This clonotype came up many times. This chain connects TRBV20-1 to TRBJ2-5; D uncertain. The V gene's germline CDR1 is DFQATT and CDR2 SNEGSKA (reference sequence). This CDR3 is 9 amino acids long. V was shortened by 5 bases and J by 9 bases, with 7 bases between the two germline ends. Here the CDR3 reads CSAGEPQYF. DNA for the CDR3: TGCAGTGCTGGCGAGCCCCAGTACTTC.

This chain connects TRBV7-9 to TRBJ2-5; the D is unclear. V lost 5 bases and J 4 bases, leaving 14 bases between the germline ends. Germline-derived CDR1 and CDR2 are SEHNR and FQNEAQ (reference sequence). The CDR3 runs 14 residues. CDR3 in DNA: TGTGCCAGCAGCCCTCTGGGTCCGGGAGAGACCCAGTACTTC. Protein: CASSPLGPGETQYF.

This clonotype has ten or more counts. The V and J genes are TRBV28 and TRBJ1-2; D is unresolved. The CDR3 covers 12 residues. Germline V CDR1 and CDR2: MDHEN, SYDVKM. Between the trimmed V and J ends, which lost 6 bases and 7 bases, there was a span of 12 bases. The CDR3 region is CASRRTGGGYTF. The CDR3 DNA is TGTGCCAGCAGACGGACGGGCGGTGGCTACACCTTC.

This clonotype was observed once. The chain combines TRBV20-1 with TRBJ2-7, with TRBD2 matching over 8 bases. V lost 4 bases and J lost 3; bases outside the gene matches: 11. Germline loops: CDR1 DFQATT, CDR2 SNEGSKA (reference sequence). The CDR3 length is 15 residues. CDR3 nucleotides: TGCAGTGCTATTTCCCTGGGACTAGGCCGCTACGAGCAGTACTTC. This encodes CSAISLGLGRYEQYF.

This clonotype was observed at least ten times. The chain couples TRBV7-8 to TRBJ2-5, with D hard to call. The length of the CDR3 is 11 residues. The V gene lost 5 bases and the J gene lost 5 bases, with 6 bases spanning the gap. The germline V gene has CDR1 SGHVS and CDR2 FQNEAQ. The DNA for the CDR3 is TGTGCCAGCAGCAACGGGGAGACCCAGTACTTC. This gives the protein CASSNGETQYF. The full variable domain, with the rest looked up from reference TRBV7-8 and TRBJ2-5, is GAGVSQSPRYKVAKRGQDVALRCDPISGHVSLFWYQQALGQGPEFLTYFQNEAQLDKSGLPSDRFFAERPEGSVSTLKIQRTQQEDSAVYLCASSNGETQYFGPGTRLLVL.